A single sample gave rise to the 4 T cell receptor beta chains below, sequenced in a study of blood T cell repertoires in COVID-19 (dated by TCRdb to 2018 to 2020). Libraries were constructed by the immunoSEQ multiplex PCR assay. TCRdb limited this immuneACCESS table to in-frame rearrangements with V and J called. A share of clones is missing; checked studies link under half to unresolved V genes, and the rest is unexplained. This sample gives around 230,000 clones in total; 70% to 90% of them show up just once. The ten largest account for over 3% of the sample. Input material: PBMCs or T cells enriched from blood (not recorded which). The source of these receptors is a woman between 40 and 55 years old with acute COVID-19.

V is TRBV7-2 and J is TRBJ2-5; 7 nucleotides align to TRBD2. Germline V gene lookup returns CDR1 SGHTA and CDR2 FQGNSA. The CDR3 has 15 residues. After removal of 2 bases from V and 5 bases from J, the junction contained 8 bases not matched to a gene. This CDR3 is CASSLLASGLETQYF. CDR3 bases: TGTGCCAGCAGCTTATTGGCTAGCGGTTTGGAGACCCAGTACTTC.

The chain uses TRBV6-1 and TRBJ1-2; no reliable D call. The ends were cut back, 3 bases at V and 5 bases at J, with 7 bases in the middle. The CDR3 runs 12 residues. From germline, CDR1 is MNHNS and CDR2 SASEGT. The CDR3 nucleotides are TGTGCCAGCAGTGAGTGGAGTTATGGCTACACCTTC. This sequence encodes CASSEWSYGYTF.

The CDR3 sequence: CATSRDIQGQFNEQFF. Written as DNA, the CDR3 is TGTGCCACCAGCAGAGATATACAGGGTCAATTCAATGAGCAGTTCTTC. The chain carries TRBV15 and TRBJ2-1; possibly TRBD1 for D (6 bases). The germline V gene has CDR1 LNHNV and CDR2 YYDKDF (reference sequence). Trimming stripped 0 bases from V and 6 bases from J, with 15 bases between. The CDR3 is 16 amino acids.

This chain connects TRBV6-5 to TRBJ2-7, with D maybe TRBD2 (5 bases). V lost 8 bases to trimming and J lost 6 bases, with 11 bases between them. Germline V gene lookup returns CDR1 MNHEY and CDR2 SVGAGI. This CDR3 is 11 amino acids long. The CDR3 is CASSRAGEQYF. For the CDR3, the DNA is TGTGCCAGCTCGAGGGCAGGCGAGCAGTACTTC.